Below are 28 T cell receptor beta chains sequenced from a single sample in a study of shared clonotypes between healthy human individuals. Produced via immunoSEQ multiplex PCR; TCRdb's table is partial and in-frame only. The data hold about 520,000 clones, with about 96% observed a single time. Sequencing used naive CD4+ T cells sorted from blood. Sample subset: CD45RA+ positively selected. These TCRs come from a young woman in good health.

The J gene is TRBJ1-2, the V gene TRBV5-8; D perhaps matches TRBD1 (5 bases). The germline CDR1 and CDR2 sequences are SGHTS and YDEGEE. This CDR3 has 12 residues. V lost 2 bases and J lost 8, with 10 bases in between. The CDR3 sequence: CASSFSGNGYTF. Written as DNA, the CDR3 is TGTGCCAGCAGCTTCTCAGGGAACGGCTACACCTTC.

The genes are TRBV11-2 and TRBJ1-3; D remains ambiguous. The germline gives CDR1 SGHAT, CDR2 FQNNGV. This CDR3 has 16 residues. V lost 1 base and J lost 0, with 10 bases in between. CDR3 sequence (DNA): TGTGCCAGCAGCTTAGCGTCTTACGGCTCTGGAAACACCATATATTTT. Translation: CASSLASYGSGNTIYF.

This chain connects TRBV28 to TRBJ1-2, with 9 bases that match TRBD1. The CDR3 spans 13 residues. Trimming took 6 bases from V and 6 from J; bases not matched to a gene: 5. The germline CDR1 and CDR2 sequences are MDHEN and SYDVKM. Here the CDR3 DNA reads TGTGCCAGCAGCCCCCGACAGGGGGATGGCTACACCTTC. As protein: CASSPRQGDGYTF.

This CDR3 is CASSSPDRPRAEAFF. Written as DNA, the CDR3 is TGTGCCAGCAGTTCCCCGGACAGGCCGCGGGCTGAAGCTTTCTTT. The chain uses TRBV6-5 and TRBJ1-1, with 7 bases fitting TRBD1. The length of the CDR3 is 15 residues. CDR1 and CDR2 (germline): MNHEY, SVGAGI. V was clipped by 4 bases and J by 6 bases; unmatched bases: 11.

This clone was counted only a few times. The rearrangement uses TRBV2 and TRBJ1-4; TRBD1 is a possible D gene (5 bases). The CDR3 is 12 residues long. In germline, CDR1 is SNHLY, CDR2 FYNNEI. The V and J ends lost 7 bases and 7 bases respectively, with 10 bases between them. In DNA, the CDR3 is TGTGCCAGCACAAGGGGTCCTGAAAAACTGTTTTTT. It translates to CASTRGPEKLFF.

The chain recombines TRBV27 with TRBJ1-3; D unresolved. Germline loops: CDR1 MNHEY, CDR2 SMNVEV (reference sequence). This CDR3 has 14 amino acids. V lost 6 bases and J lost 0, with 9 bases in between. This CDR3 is CASRRTASGNTIYF. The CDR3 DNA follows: TGTGCCAGCAGACGGACGGCCTCTGGAAACACCATATATTTT.

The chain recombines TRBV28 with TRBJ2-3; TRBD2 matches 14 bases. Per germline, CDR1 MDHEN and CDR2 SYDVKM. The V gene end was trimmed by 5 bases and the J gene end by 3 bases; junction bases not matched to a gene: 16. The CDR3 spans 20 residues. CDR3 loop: CASSPYSGLAGVGGTDTQYF. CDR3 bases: TGTGCCAGCAGTCCCTACTCGGGACTAGCGGGAGTCGGAGGTACAGATACGCAGTATTTT.

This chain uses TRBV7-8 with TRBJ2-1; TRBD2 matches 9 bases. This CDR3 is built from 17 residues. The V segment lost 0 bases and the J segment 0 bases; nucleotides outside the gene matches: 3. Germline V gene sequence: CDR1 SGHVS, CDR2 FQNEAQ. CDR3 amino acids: CASSLAYSGSSYNEQFF. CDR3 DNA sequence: TGTGCCAGCAGCTTAGCCTATAGCGGGAGCTCCTACAATGAGCAGTTCTTC.

CDR3: CASRPREAGNTIYF. In DNA form, the CDR3 reads TGTGCCAGCAGGCCCAGGGAAGCTGGAAACACCATATATTTT. The chain combines TRBV2 with TRBJ1-3; TRBD1 might be the D (5 bases). V was pared by 6 bases and J by 2 bases, with 11 bases between. Germline lookup yields CDR1 SNHLY and CDR2 FYNNEI. This CDR3 contains 14 residues. Variable domain in full (rest from reference TRBV2 and TRBJ1-3): EPEVTQTPSHQVTQMGQEVILRCVPISNHLYFYWYRQILGQKVEFLVSFYNNEISEKSEIFDDQFSVERPDGSNFTLKIRSTKLEDSAMYFCASRPREAGNTIYFGEGSWLTVV.

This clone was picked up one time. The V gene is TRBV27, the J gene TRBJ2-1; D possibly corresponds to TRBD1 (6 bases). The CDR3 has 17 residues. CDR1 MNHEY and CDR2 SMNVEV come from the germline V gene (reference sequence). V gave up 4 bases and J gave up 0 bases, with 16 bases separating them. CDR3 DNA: TGTGCCAGCAGTTCAATCCGGGACACACCCTCCTACAATGAGCAGTTCTTC. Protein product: CASSSIRDTPSYNEQFF.

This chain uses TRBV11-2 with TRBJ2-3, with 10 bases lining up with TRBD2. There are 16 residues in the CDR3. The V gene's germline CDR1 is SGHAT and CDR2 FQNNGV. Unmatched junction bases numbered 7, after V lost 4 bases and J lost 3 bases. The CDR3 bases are TGTGCCAGCAGCTGGACTAGCGGACCCCGAACAGATACGCAGTATTTT. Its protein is CASSWTSGPRTDTQYF.

DNA for the CDR3: TGCGCCAGCAGCCACAAGGTGGTAAACAATGAGCAGTTCTTC. This sequence encodes CASSHKVVNNEQFF. This chain joins TRBV4-1 and TRBJ2-1; D uncertain. Per the germline V gene, CDR1 is MGHRA and CDR2 is YSYEKL. The V end lost 3 bases, the J end lost 5 bases, and 11 bases lay between the germline ends. This CDR3 comprises 14 residues.

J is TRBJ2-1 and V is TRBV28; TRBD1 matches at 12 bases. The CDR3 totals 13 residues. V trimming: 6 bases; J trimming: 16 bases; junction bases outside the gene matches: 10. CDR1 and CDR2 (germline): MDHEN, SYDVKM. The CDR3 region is CASSHRDRGRQFF. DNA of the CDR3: TGTGCCAGCAGCCACCGGGACAGGGGGCGGCAATTCTTC.

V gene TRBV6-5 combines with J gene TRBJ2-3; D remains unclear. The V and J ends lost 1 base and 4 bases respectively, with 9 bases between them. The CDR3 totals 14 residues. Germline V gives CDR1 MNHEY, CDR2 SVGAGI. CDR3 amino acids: CASSYWGRADTQYF. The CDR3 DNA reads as TGTGCCAGCAGTTACTGGGGTAGGGCAGATACGCAGTATTTT.

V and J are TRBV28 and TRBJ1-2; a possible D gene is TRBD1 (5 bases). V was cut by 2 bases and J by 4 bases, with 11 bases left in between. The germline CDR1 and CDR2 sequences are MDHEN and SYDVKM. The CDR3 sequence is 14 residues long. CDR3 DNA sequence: TGTGCCAGCAGTTTAGTTTCAGGGTTCTATGGCTACACCTTC. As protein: CASSLVSGFYGYTF.

The CDR3: CASSLVSLAGATYEQYF. The CDR3 region has the DNA TGTGCCAGCAGCTTGGTGAGCCTAGCGGGAGCCACCTACGAGCAGTACTTC. The chain has TRBV5-4 and TRBJ2-7; 10 bases are a match to TRBD2. The trim removed 0 bases at V and 2 bases at J, leaving 8 bases unmatched. Germline CDR1 is SGHNT and CDR2 is YYREEE (reference sequence). The CDR3 length is 17 residues.

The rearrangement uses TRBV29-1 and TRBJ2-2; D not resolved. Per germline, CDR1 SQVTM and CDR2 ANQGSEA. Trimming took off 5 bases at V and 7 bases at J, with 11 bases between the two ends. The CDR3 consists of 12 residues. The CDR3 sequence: CSVSGVSGELFF. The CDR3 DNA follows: TGCAGCGTTTCAGGAGTGAGCGGGGAGCTGTTTTTT.

This CDR3 is CASSNRYLSGLSTDTQYF. The CDR3 coding sequence is TGTGCCAGCAGCAATCGCTACTTATCGGGACTAAGCACAGATACGCAGTATTTT. The chain is built from TRBV7-9 and TRBJ2-3; 7 nucleotides agree with TRBD2. CDR1 SEHNR and CDR2 FQNEAQ come from the germline V gene (reference sequence). Trimming at V came to 5 bases and at J to 0 bases, leaving 14 bases not matched to a gene. The CDR3 covers 18 residues.

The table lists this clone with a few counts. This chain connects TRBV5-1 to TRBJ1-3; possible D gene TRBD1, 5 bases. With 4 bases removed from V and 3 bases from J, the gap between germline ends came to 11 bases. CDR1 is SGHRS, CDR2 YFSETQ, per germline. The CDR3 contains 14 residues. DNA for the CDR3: TGCGCCAGCAGCGTGGGGGAGCATGGAAACACCATATATTTT. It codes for CASSVGEHGNTIYF.

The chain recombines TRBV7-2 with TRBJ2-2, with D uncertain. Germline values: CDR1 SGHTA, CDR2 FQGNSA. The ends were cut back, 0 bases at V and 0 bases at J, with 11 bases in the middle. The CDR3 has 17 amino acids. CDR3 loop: CASSLASRPANTGELFF. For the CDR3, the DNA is TGTGCCAGCAGCTTAGCGAGCAGGCCCGCGAACACCGGGGAGCTGTTTTTT.

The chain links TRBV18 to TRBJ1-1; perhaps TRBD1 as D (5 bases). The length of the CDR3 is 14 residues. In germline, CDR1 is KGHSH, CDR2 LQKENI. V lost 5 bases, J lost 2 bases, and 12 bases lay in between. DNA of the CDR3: TGTGCCAGCTCAGTAAAACAGGTCAACACTGAAGCTTTCTTT. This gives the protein CASSVKQVNTEAFF.

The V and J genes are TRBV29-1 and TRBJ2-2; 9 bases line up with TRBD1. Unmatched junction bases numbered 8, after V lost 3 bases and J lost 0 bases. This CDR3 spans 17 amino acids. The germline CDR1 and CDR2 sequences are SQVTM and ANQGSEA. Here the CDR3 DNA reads TGCAGCGTTGAGGGACAGGGCTCACTCACGAACACCGGGGAGCTGTTTTTT. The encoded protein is CSVEGQGSLTNTGELFF.

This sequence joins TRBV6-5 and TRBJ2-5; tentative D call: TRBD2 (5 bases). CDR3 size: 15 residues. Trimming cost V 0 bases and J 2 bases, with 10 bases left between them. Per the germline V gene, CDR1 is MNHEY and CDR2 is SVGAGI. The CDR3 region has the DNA TGTGCCAGCAGTTACTCGGGCAGCGGTCAAGAGACCCAGTACTTC. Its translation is CASSYSGSGQETQYF.

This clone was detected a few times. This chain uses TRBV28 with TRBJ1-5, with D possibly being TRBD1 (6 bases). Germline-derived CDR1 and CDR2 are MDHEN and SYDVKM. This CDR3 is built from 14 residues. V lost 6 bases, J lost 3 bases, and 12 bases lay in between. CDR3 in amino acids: CASSLTGINQPQHF. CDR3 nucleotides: TGTGCCAGCAGCCTTACAGGGATCAATCAGCCCCAGCATTTT.

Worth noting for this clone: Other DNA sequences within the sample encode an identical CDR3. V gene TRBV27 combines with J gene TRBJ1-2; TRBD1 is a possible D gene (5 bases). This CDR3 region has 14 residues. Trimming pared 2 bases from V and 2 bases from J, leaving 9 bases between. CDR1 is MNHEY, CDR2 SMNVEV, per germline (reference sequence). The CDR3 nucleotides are TGTGCCAGCAGTTTAAGCAGGGTAAACTATGGCTACACCTTC. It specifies CASSLSRVNYGYTF.

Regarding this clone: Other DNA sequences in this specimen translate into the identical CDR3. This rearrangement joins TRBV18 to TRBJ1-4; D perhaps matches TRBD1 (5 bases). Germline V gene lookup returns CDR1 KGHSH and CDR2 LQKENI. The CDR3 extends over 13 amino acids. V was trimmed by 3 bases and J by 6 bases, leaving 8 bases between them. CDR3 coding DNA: TGTGCCAGCTCACCCAGGGAGGATGAAAAACTGTTTTTT. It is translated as CASSPREDEKLFF.

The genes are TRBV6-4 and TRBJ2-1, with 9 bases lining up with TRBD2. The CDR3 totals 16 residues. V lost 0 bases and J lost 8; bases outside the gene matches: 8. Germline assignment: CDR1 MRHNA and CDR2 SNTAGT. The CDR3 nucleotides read TGTGCCAGCAGTGACTCGGCGGGAGGGCGTCCGCATGAGCAGTTCTTC. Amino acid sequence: CASSDSAGGRPHEQFF.

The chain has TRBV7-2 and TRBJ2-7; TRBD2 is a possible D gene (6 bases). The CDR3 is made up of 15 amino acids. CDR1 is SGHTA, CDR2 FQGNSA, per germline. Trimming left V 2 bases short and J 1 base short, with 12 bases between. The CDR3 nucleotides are TGTGCCAGCAGCTTACTGCCTAGCGCTTCCTACGAGCAGTACTTC. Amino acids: CASSLLPSASYEQYF.